Each of the 18 T cell receptor beta chains below was sequenced from the same sample in a study of blood T cell repertoires in COVID-19. Sequencing used immunoSEQ multiplex PCR; TCRdb keeps in-frame clones, though not all of them. This sample has fewer than 250,000 clones, with around nine tenths found just once. Sequenced input: peripheral blood. All receptors derive from a young man with acute or convalescent COVID-19.

A single count supports this clone. V gene TRBV5-1 combines with J gene TRBJ1-1; TRBD1 matches 7 bases. V was clipped by 3 bases and J by 0 bases; unmatched bases: 2. Per germline, CDR1 SGHRS and CDR2 YFSETQ. This CDR3 comprises 14 residues. The CDR3 DNA follows: TGCGCCAGCAGCTATACAGGGGTGAACACTGAAGCTTTCTTT. It translates to CASSYTGVNTEAFF.

The V and J genes are TRBV14 and TRBJ1-2; the D gene is possibly TRBD1 (6 bases). Germline V CDR1 and CDR2: SGHDN, FVKESK. The CDR3 loop spans 14 amino acids. Between the trimmed V and J ends, which lost 6 bases and 7 bases, there was a span of 18 bases. CDR3 coding DNA: TGTGCCAGCAGGACGAACTTCACAGGGTTTGGCTACACCTTC. It translates to CASRTNFTGFGYTF.

This clone was seen once. This chain links TRBV4-2 with TRBJ2-5, with 12 nucleotides matching TRBD1. CDR1 is LGHNA, CDR2 YNFKEQ, per germline. The CDR3 totals 17 residues. Trimming removed 0 bases from V and 5 bases from J; junction bases left unmatched: 7. The CDR3 spells CASSQDLGTGGRETQYF. CDR3 nucleotide sequence: TGTGCCAGCAGCCAAGATCTTGGGACAGGGGGCCGGGAGACCCAGTACTTC.

This clone has a single count. This chain links TRBV30 with TRBJ1-6; tentatively, D is TRBD1 (6 bases). There are 17 residues in the CDR3. The V end lost 0 bases, the J end lost 10 bases, and 22 bases lay between the germline ends. Germline V gene data show CDR1 as GTSNPN and CDR2 as SVGIG (reference sequence). The chain's CDR3 is CAWSVPLAGAASSPLHF. The CDR3 region has the DNA TGTGCCTGGAGTGTACCTCTAGCGGGGGCGGCAAGCTCACCCCTCCACTTT.

This chain links TRBV9 with TRBJ2-1; 8 positions match TRBD1. V dropped 7 bases and J dropped 4; count of bases not matched to a gene: 7. Germline values: CDR1 SGDLS, CDR2 YYNGEE. The CDR3 consists of 14 residues. CDR3 amino acids: CASGDRSDYNEQFF. Here the CDR3 DNA reads TGTGCCAGCGGGGACAGGAGTGATTACAATGAGCAGTTCTTC.

The genes are TRBV18 and TRBJ1-2; possibly TRBD1 for D (5 bases). The CDR3 consists of 16 residues. Germline CDR1 reads KGHSH; CDR2 reads LQKENI. With 0 bases removed from V and 1 base from J, the gap between germline ends came to 12 bases. Here the CDR3 reads CASSPPSVGGNYGYTF. CDR3 nucleotides: TGTGCCAGCTCACCACCCTCAGTGGGGGGTAACTATGGCTACACCTTC.

The V and J genes are TRBV5-4 and TRBJ2-2; D is possibly TRBD2 (5 bases). Germline-derived CDR1 and CDR2 are SGHNT and YYREEE (reference sequence). This CDR3 region has 16 residues. V shed 2 bases and J shed 7 bases, with 18 bases lying between them. The CDR3 protein is CASSFSGVEDYGELFF. CDR3 DNA: TGTGCCAGCAGCTTTTCAGGAGTTGAAGACTACGGGGAGCTGTTTTTT.

The chain couples TRBV18 to TRBJ2-2, with TRBD1 matching over 9 bases. Germline V gene sequence: CDR1 KGHSH, CDR2 LQKENI. The CDR3 extends over 15 amino acids. After removal of 6 bases from V and 1 base from J, the junction contained 3 bases not matched to a gene. In DNA form, the CDR3 reads TGTGCCAGCTCCCTGGGACAGGGGAACACCGGGGAGCTGTTTTTT. This translates into CASSLGQGNTGELFF.

The V call is TRBV5-6, the J call TRBJ2-7; D might be TRBD1 (6 bases). The CDR3 extends over 14 amino acids. Trimming left V 4 bases short and J 3 bases short, with 14 bases between. CDR1 is SGHDT, CDR2 YYEEEE, per germline. In DNA, the CDR3 is TGTGCCAGCAGCCCCCGAGGGGGTAACTACGAGCAGTACTTC. Translating it yields CASSPRGGNYEQYF. Full variable domain (rest looked up from reference TRBV5-6 and TRBJ2-7): DAGVTQSPTHLIKTRGQQVTLRCSPKSGHDTVSWYQQALGQGPQFIFQYYEEEERQRGNFPDRFSGHQFPNYSSELNVNALLLGDSALYLCASSPRGGNYEQYFGPGTRLTVT.

This sequence joins TRBV6-5 and TRBJ1-2; D is possibly TRBD1 (5 bases). Germline V lookup: CDR1 MNHEY, CDR2 SVGAGI. The CDR3 length is 13 residues. V lost 0 bases and J 3 bases, leaving 5 bases between the germline ends. The DNA for the CDR3 is TGTGCCAGCAGTTACTCAGGGGACTATGGCTACACCTTC. Protein sequence: CASSYSGDYGYTF.

The V gene is TRBV4-1, the J gene TRBJ2-7; possible D gene TRBD1, 5 bases. Trimming took off 5 bases at V and 3 bases at J, with 11 bases between the two ends. Germline V lookup: CDR1 MGHRA, CDR2 YSYEKL. CDR3 length: 13 amino acids. The CDR3 loop reads CASSRGADYEQYF. As DNA, the CDR3 is TGCGCCAGCAGCAGGGGTGCAGACTACGAGCAGTACTTC.

This clone turned up a few times. The CDR3 coding sequence is TGTGCCAGCATTCGACTAGTGGGAGAAGAGACCCAGTACTTC. As protein: CASIRLVGEETQYF. The V gene is TRBV2, the J gene TRBJ2-5, with D possibly TRBD2 on 6 matching bases. The germline V and J ends were trimmed by 7 bases and 3 bases, with 15 bases remaining between them. CDR1 and CDR2 from the germline V gene are SNHLY and FYNNEI. The CDR3 is 14 residues long.

The chain joins TRBV5-1 to TRBJ1-5, with 7 bases identical to TRBD1. There are 15 residues in the CDR3. The V segment lost 4 bases and the J segment 3 bases; nucleotides outside the gene matches: 7. Germline-derived CDR1 and CDR2 are SGHRS and YFSETQ. The CDR3 sequence: CASSPTGILNQPQHF. In nucleotides, the CDR3 is TGCGCCAGCAGCCCGACAGGGATTCTCAATCAGCCCCAGCATTTT.

V is TRBV5-4 and J is TRBJ2-1, with 11 bases lining up with TRBD2. This CDR3 contains 16 residues. V lost 5 bases to trimming and J lost 4 bases; unmatched junction nucleotides: 8. Germline CDR1 and CDR2: SGHNT and YYREEE (reference sequence). This CDR3 is CASSFGGTSGYNEQFF. DNA of the CDR3: TGTGCCAGCAGTTTTGGAGGGACTAGCGGATACAATGAGCAGTTCTTC.

The genes are TRBV29-1 and TRBJ1-2; D might be TRBD1 (5 bases). The CDR3 has 13 residues. Trimming cost V 5 bases and J 0 bases, with 10 bases left between them. CDR1 SQVTM and CDR2 ANQGSEA come from the germline V gene. CDR3 sequence (DNA): TGCAGCGTTCTCGACAGAGCTAACTATGGCTACACCTTC. Its translation is CSVLDRANYGYTF.

V usage is TRBV6-5 and J usage is TRBJ2-7; D call uncertain. The CDR3 length is 14 residues. The germline V gene has CDR1 MNHEY and CDR2 SVGAGI. V lost 8 bases and J lost 0, with 14 bases in between. The CDR3 DNA follows: TGTGCCAGCCGCACGACGCGGAACTCCTACGAGCAGTACTTC. The encoded protein is CASRTTRNSYEQYF.

The V gene is TRBV3-1 (or the pseudogene TRBV3-2), the J gene TRBJ2-7, with 7 bases aligning to TRBD2. The trim removed 3 bases at V and 6 bases at J, leaving 14 bases unmatched. The CDR3 sequence is 16 residues long. From germline, CDR1 is LGHDT and CDR2 YNNKEL (reference sequence). The CDR3 coding sequence is TGTGCCAGCAGCCAGACCGGAATAAGGACTAGTTCCGAGCAGTACTTC. This translates into CASSQTGIRTSSEQYF.

CDR3 region: CASSSLNRDGNYGYTF. As DNA, the CDR3 is TGTGCCAGCAGCTCCCTCAACAGGGATGGGAACTATGGCTACACCTTC. The rearrangement links TRBV11-2 to TRBJ1-2, with a weak D call TRBD1 (6 bases). The V and J ends lost 4 bases and 2 bases respectively, with 17 bases between them. Germline CDR1 SGHAT, CDR2 FQNNGV. The CDR3 is 16 residues long.